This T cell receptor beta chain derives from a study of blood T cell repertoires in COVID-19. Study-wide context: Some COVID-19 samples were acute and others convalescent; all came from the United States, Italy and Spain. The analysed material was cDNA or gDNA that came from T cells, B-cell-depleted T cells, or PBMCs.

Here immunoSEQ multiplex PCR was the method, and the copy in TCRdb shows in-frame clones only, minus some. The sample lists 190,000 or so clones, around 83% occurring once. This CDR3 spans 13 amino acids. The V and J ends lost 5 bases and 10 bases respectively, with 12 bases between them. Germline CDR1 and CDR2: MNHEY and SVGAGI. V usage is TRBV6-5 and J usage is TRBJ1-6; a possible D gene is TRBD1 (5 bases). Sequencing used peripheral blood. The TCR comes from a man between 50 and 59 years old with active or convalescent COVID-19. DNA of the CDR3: TGTGCCAGCAGTCCCAGGGTGGAATCACCCCTCCACTTT. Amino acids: CASSPRVESPLHF.